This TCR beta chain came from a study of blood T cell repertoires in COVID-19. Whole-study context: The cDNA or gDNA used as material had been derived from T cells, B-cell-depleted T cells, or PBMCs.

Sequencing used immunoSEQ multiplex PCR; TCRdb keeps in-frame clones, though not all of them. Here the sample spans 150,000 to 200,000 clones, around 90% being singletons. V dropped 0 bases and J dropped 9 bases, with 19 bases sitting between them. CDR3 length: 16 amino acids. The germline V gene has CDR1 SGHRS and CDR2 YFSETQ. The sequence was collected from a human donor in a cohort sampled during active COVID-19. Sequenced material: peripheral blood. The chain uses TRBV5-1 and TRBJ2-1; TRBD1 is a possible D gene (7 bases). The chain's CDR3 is CASSLATGEVLGEQFF. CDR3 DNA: TGCGCCAGCAGCTTGGCTACAGGGGAGGTGCTCGGTGAGCAGTTCTTC.